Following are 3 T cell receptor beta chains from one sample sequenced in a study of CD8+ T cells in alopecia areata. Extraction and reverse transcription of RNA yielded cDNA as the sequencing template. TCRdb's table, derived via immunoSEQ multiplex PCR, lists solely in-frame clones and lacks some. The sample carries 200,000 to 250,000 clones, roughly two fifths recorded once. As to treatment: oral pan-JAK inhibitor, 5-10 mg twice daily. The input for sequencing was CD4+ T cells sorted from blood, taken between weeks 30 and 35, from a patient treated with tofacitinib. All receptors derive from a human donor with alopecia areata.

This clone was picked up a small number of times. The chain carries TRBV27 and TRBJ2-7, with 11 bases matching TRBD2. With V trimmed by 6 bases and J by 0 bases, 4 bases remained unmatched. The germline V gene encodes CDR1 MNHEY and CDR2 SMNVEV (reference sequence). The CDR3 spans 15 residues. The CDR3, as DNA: TGTGCCAGCAGAGGGACTAGCGGATTCTCCTACGAGCAGTACTTC. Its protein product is CASRGTSGFSYEQYF.

The chain's CDR3 is CASSPGRTEAFF. CDR3 nucleotide sequence: TGTGCCAGCTCCCCAGGGAGGACTGAAGCTTTCTTT. This rearrangement joins TRBV18 to TRBJ1-1, with D perhaps matching TRBD1 (5 bases). The CDR3 totals 12 residues. Germline V gives CDR1 KGHSH, CDR2 LQKENI. The V and J ends lost 6 bases and 5 bases respectively, with 10 bases between them.

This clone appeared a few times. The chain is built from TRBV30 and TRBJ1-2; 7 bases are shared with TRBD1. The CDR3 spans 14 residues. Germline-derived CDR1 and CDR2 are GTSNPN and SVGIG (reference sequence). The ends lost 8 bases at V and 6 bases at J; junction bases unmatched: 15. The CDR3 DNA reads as TGTGCCGGACGCGCAGGGGGGATAGGGCATGGCTACACCTTC. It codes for CAGRAGGIGHGYTF.